This is a list of T cell receptor beta chains from one sample in a study of blood T cell repertoires in COVID-19. Sequencing used immunoSEQ multiplex PCR; TCRdb keeps in-frame clones, though not all of them. The sample has 200,000 to 300,000 clones, around nine tenths seen once. The sequenced material came from PBMCs or T cells enriched from blood (not recorded which). These TCRs come from a young woman who had recovered from COVID-19. Both conserved end residues are part of each CDR3. D genes are given only for firm matches. A clone size is listed for some rows: how often the clone was seen (once, few, many), or a class if it is expanded.

D | J | V | size | CDR3 | DNA
TRBD1 | TRBJ2-2 | TRBV5-4 | . | CASSWTGGELFF | TGTGCCAGCAGCTGGACAGGGGGTGAGCTGTTTTTT
TRBD1 | TRBJ2-5 | TRBV7-2 | . | CASSPGTGETQYF | TGTGCCAGCAGCCCAGGGACAGGGGAGACCCAGTACTTC
TRBD2 | TRBJ2-2 | TRBV10-1 | . | CASSESPSGSRAGELFF | TGCGCCAGCAGTGAGTCGCCTAGCGGGAGTAGGGCCGGGGAGCTGTTTTTT
TRBD2 | TRBJ2-3 | TRBV18 | . | CASSPRLGLAAASTDTQYF | TGTGCCAGCTCACCACGCCTGGGACTAGCGGCCGCAAGCACAGATACGCAGTATTTT
TRBD2 | TRBJ2-7 | TRBV6-5 | few | CASGRTSGRSYEQYF | TGTGCCAGTGGCCGGACTAGCGGGAGGTCCTACGAGCAGTACTTC
. | TRBJ2-3 | TRBV24-1 | . | CATMNTQGPEGRDTQYF | TGTGCCACCATGAATACACAGGGCCCAGAAGGAAGGGATACGCAGTATTTT
TRBD2 | TRBJ2-1 | TRBV24-1 | . | CATSDVGLSSGGYNEQFF | TGTGCCACCAGTGACGTCGGTTTGTCTAGCGGGGGCTACAATGAGCAGTTCTTC
. | TRBJ1-1 | TRBV7-2 | . | CASRSQGPLNTEAFF | TGTGCCAGCAGATCACAGGGACCATTGAACACTGAAGCTTTCTTT
TRBD2 | TRBJ2-5 | TRBV7-2 | few | CASSYNSGKETQYF | TGTGCCAGCAGCTATAATAGCGGGAAGGAGACCCAGTACTTC
. | TRBJ1-1 | TRBV2 | few | CARIGQMNTEAFF | TGTGCCAGGATCGGACAGATGAACACTGAAGCTTTCTTT
TRBD2 | TRBJ2-1 | TRBV6-2/TRBV6-3 | . | CASSFLAGGYNEQFF | TGTGCCAGCAGTTTTCTAGCGGGGGGATACAATGAGCAGTTCTTC
. | TRBJ2-1 | TRBV9 | . | CASSVGENNEQFF | TGTGCCAGCAGCGTAGGCGAAAACAATGAGCAGTTCTTC
. | TRBJ2-4 | TRBV27 | . | CASSPTVVSDIQYF | TGTGCCAGCAGCCCAACGGTGGTCTCGGACATTCAGTACTTC
TRBD1 | TRBJ1-3 | TRBV18 | . | CASSSMDRMGNTIYF | TGTGCCAGCTCATCTATGGACAGGATGGGAAACACCATATATTTT